Presented here are 13 T cell receptor beta chains from one specimen sequenced in a study of technical replicates of blood from several donors (dated by TCRdb to between 2016 and 2019). Libraries were built with the immunoSEQ multiplex PCR assay. TCRdb took over this immuneACCESS table, retaining in-frame rearrangements with V and J assigned. Such tables are incomplete; in checked studies, under half of the missing clones stem from an unresolved V gene, and the remainder is unexplained. For this sample the table gives some 60,000 clones, of which about 90% were detected only once. Of the sample, about 5.2% falls within the top ten clones. The sample consisted of PBMCs. These receptors came from a human donor in good health. Some clones in this sample may be carry-over from other donors' samples.

The chain's CDR3 is CASSPTSGSQGEQFF. For the CDR3, the DNA is TGTGCCAGCTCACCAACTAGCGGGAGTCAGGGTGAGCAGTTCTTC. V and J are TRBV18 and TRBJ2-1; 11 bases fit TRBD2. J was trimmed by 9 bases and V by 2 bases; bases with no gene match: 6. CDR3 length: 15 amino acids. Germline values: CDR1 KGHSH, CDR2 LQKENI.

The CDR3 loop is CASSKNRLAGVELSYNEQFF. CDR3 DNA sequence: TGTGCCAGCAGCAAAAATCGGCTAGCGGGGGTGGAGTTGTCCTACAATGAGCAGTTCTTC. The chain has TRBV21-1 and TRBJ2-1; the D call of TRBD2 is as the table states it, not checked on the DNA. TRBV21-1 is termed a pseudogene. CDR3 size: 20 residues.

The chain uses TRBV27 and TRBJ2-1; 11 bases line up with TRBD2. J gave up 4 bases and V 6 bases, and 8 bases lay outside the gene matches. The CDR3 has 16 amino acids. The germline gives CDR1 MNHEY, CDR2 SMNVEV (reference sequence). In DNA form, the CDR3 reads TGTGCCAGCAGCTTAGCGGGAGGGCCTTTATACAATGAGCAGTTCTTC. It codes for CASSLAGGPLYNEQFF.

The chain combines TRBV18 with TRBJ1-1; D is ambiguous. Deletions cut 3 bases from V and 1 base from J, with 15 bases between. The CDR3 has 16 amino acids. The germline V gene encodes CDR1 KGHSH and CDR2 LQKENI. CDR3 bases: TGTGCCAGCTCACCTCCCACGGCGAGACAGAACACTGAAGCTTTCTTT. Its translation: CASSPPTARQNTEAFF.

The genes are TRBV5-1 and TRBJ2-1; D not resolved. The germline V gene encodes CDR1 SGHRS and CDR2 YFSETQ. Trimming took off 6 bases at V and 5 bases at J, with 18 bases between the two ends. The CDR3 covers 15 residues. This chain's CDR3 is CASTSDSTWNNEQFF. The CDR3 DNA follows: TGCGCCAGCACTTCTGACTCGACCTGGAACAATGAGCAGTTCTTC.

This rearrangement joins TRBV15 to TRBJ2-3; possibly TRBD2 for D (6 bases). Trimming left V 0 bases short and J 8 bases short, with 15 bases between. This CDR3 is built from 15 residues. Germline V gene data show CDR1 as LNHNV and CDR2 as YYDKDF (reference sequence). The CDR3 nucleotides read TGTGCCACCAGCAGAGATCTCGGGGGAGAGGGTACGCAGTATTTT. Its translation is CATSRDLGGEGTQYF.

The chain has TRBV10-3 and TRBJ2-3; 9 bases line up with TRBD1. There are 14 residues in the CDR3. The germline gives CDR1 ENHRY, CDR2 SYGVKD. The V gene end was trimmed by 7 bases and the J gene end by 3 bases; junction bases not matched to a gene: 5. DNA of the CDR3: TGTGCCATCACTGACAGGGGGAGGACAGATACGCAGTATTTT. The encoded protein is CAITDRGRTDTQYF.

This clone showed up just once. The CDR3 DNA is TGTGCCATCAGTGAGCAGACTAGCGGGCCTTACAATGAGCAGTTCTTC. This encodes CAISEQTSGPYNEQFF. V gene TRBV10-3 combines with J gene TRBJ2-1; 10 bases map to TRBD2. Germline CDR1 and CDR2: ENHRY and SYGVKD. This CDR3 spans 16 amino acids. Losses at the gene ends were 2 bases for V and 4 bases for J; bases not matched to a gene: 5.

This chain joins TRBV27 and TRBJ1-6; TRBD1 matches 9 bases. The CDR3 has 15 amino acids. Trimming removed 3 bases from V and 11 bases from J; junction bases left unmatched: 8. Per the germline V gene, CDR1 is MNHEY and CDR2 is SMNVEV (reference sequence). The CDR3 nucleotides read TGTGCCAGCAGTTTCGGGGACAGGGATCTAACACCCCTCCACTTT. Translation gives CASSFGDRDLTPLHF.

The V call is TRBV19, the J call TRBJ1-4; 8 positions agree with TRBD1. Germline values: CDR1 LNHDA, CDR2 SQIVND (reference sequence). V lost 5 bases and J lost 3; bases outside the gene matches: 5. CDR3 size: 15 residues. DNA of the CDR3: TGTGCCAGTAGTGCCGGACAGGGACCTAATGAAAAACTGTTTTTT. This encodes CASSAGQGPNEKLFF.

The table lists this clone with a count of one. The V and J genes are TRBV5-1 and TRBJ1-1, with a possible D match to TRBD1 (5 bases). The CDR3 extends over 13 amino acids. Germline V gene lookup returns CDR1 SGHRS and CDR2 YFSETQ. The germline V and J ends were trimmed by 3 bases and 9 bases, with 15 bases remaining between them. The chain's CDR3 is CASSSTGSRKAFF. DNA for the CDR3: TGCGCCAGCAGCTCAACAGGTTCCAGAAAAGCTTTCTTT.

This chain joins TRBV6-1 and TRBJ2-2; 8 bases agree with TRBD2. The J segment lost 0 bases and the V segment lost 6 bases, leaving 0 bases of the junction unmatched. The CDR3 totals 14 residues. Germline assignment: CDR1 MNHNS and CDR2 SASEGT. In nucleotides, the CDR3 is TGTGCCAGCAGCGGGGGGGCGAACACCGGGGAGCTGTTTTTT. Translation gives CASSGGANTGELFF.

This clone was seen only a few times. The chain couples TRBV29-1 to TRBJ1-5; D ambiguous. Germline-derived CDR1 and CDR2 are SQVTM and ANQGSEA. CDR3 length equals 14 residues. Trimming pared 4 bases from V and 2 bases from J, leaving 12 bases between. The CDR3: CSVGPEAGNQPQHF. The CDR3 bases are TGCAGCGTTGGCCCGGAGGCCGGCAATCAGCCCCAGCATTTT. Complete variable domain (other parts from reference TRBV29-1 and TRBJ1-5): SAVISQKPSRDICQRGTSLTIQCQVDSQVTMMFWYRQQPGQSLTLIATANQGSEATYESGFVIDKFPISRPNLTFSTLTVSNMSPEDSSIYLCSVGPEAGNQPQHFGDGTRLSIL.